The TCR beta chain under discussion was sequenced for a study of blood T cell repertoires in COVID-19. Here immunoSEQ multiplex PCR was the method, and the copy in TCRdb shows in-frame clones only, minus some. The sample has 400,000 to 550,000 clones, around 90% seen once; the top ten hold approximately 2%. The germline V gene encodes CDR1 SNHLY and CDR2 FYNNEI. The V and J ends lost 8 bases and 0 bases respectively, with 7 bases between them. The CDR3 is 12 amino acids. Participants were aged about 18 to 89 years from around 25 US areas. Cohort assignment relied on participant-reported clinical history.

This rearrangement joins TRBV2 to TRBJ1-1; D call uncertain. The sequence was obtained from a young woman with acute COVID-19. The sequenced material came from PBMCs or T cells enriched from blood (not recorded which). The CDR3 protein is CASGEMNTEAFF. CDR3 nucleotide sequence: TGTGCCAGCGGAGAGATGAACACTGAAGCTTTCTTT. The variable domain in full, completed from reference TRBV2 and TRBJ1-1, reads EPEVTQTPSHQVTQMGQEVILRCVPISNHLYFYWYRQILGQKVEFLVSFYNNEISEKSEIFDDQFSVERPDGSNFTLKIRSTKLEDSAMYFCASGEMNTEAFFGQGTRLTVV.